The 2 T cell receptor beta chains presented below share a single source sample, sequenced in a study of post-analysis software for immune sequencing data. Findings and limits, study-wide: Four to six TRBV segments were more frequent in patients than controls; TRBV5-6, TRBV5-1 and TRBV20-1 belonged to this group.

No antigen has been assigned to these receptors. Unique molecular identifiers had been added to the TCR beta cDNA libraries. One entry per CDR3 protein, called by TCRdb with MiXCR from the PCR reads. This sample has around 200,000 distinct CDR3 sequences, with roughly 30% found just once. Sequences were obtained from blood. All receptors come from a girl aged 2 to 17 with multiple sclerosis.

The CDR3 reads CSARTGTNYEQYF. The CDR3 DNA follows: TGCAGTGCTAGAACCGGGACGAACTACGAGCAGTACTTC. This sequence joins TRBV20-1 and TRBJ2-7, with D perhaps given as TRBD1 or TRBD2 (5 bases each). This CDR3 has 13 residues. Trimming left V 2 bases short and J 3 bases short, with 11 bases between. Germline CDR1 DFQATT, CDR2 SNEGSKA (reference sequence).

Remarks on this clonotype: A much bigger clone sits one base away, suggesting this may be a read error. The chain recombines TRBV5-6 with TRBJ2-1; D is uncertain. The CDR3 totals 15 residues. CDR1 is SGHDT and CDR2 is YYEEEE in the germline V gene. The CDR3 here is CASSLFGQPHNEQLF. In nucleotides, the CDR3 is TGTGCCAGCAGCTTATTTGGCCAACCCCACAATGAGCAGTTGTTC.